Listed below are T cell receptor beta chains from one sample, sequenced in a study of blood T cell repertoires in COVID-19. This table comes from immunoSEQ multiplex PCR, and its TCRdb copy is limited to in-frame clones, with some not included. This table has roughly 30,000 clones, 85% to 95% appearing once. The sequencing input was peripheral blood. These receptors were obtained from a woman between 65 and 79 years old with COVID-19, enrolled during active disease. Each CDR3 is given with its conserved first and last residue. Fields, in order: J gene, D gene, clone size, V gene, CDR3 DNA, CDR3 protein. The D gene is left open where the match is weak. The listing skips clone size in some rows; elsewhere it reads once, few, many or a size class.

j_gene: TRBJ2-7
d_gene: TRBD1
abundance: few
v_gene: TRBV6-2/TRBV6-3
CDR3nt: TGTGCCAGCAGCTTGACAGGGTGGTACGAGCAGTACTTC
CDR3aa: CASSLTGWYEQYF

j_gene: TRBJ2-1
d_gene: -
abundance: few
v_gene: TRBV5-4
CDR3nt: TGTGCCAGCAGCTTGCAACAGGGTGGTTTGAATGAGCAGTTCTTC
CDR3aa: CASSLQQGGLNEQFF

j_gene: TRBJ1-5
d_gene: TRBD1
abundance: -
v_gene: TRBV12-5
CDR3nt: TGTGCTAGTGGTTCAAGAGGGACAGGGCATAGCAATCAGCCCCAGCATTTT
CDR3aa: CASGSRGTGHSNQPQHF

j_gene: TRBJ2-1
d_gene: TRBD2
abundance: -
v_gene: TRBV7-6
CDR3nt: TGTGCCAGCAGCCACTTCGGACTAGCGGGAGTCCACGAGCAGTTCTTC
CDR3aa: CASSHFGLAGVHEQFF

j_gene: TRBJ1-2
d_gene: -
abundance: -
v_gene: TRBV7-2
CDR3nt: TGTGCCAGCAGCGGTGGGTACAGGGCAGATTACTATGGCTACACCTTC
CDR3aa: CASSGGYRADYYGYTF

j_gene: TRBJ1-4
d_gene: TRBD1
abundance: -
v_gene: TRBV2
CDR3nt: TGTGCCAGCAGACCAAACAGGGGGAGGGATGAAAAACTGTTTTTT
CDR3aa: CASRPNRGRDEKLFF

j_gene: TRBJ2-2
d_gene: TRBD2
abundance: once
v_gene: TRBV18
CDR3nt: TGTGCCAGCTCCCTTAGCGGGACCCCTACCACCGGGGAGCTGTTTTTT
CDR3aa: CASSLSGTPTTGELFF

j_gene: TRBJ2-1
d_gene: -
abundance: -
v_gene: TRBV5-8
CDR3nt: TGTGCCAGCAGCGCCATGTATGAGAGCTCCTACAATGAGCAGTTCTTC
CDR3aa: CASSAMYESSYNEQFF

j_gene: TRBJ2-3
d_gene: TRBD2
abundance: -
v_gene: TRBV28
CDR3nt: TGTGCCAGCAGGCCTACTAGCGGTACAGATACGCAGTATTTT
CDR3aa: CASRPTSGTDTQYF

j_gene: TRBJ2-2
d_gene: TRBD2
abundance: -
v_gene: TRBV6-2/TRBV6-3
CDR3nt: TGTGCCAGCAGTCAACTAGCGGGAGGTGCCGGGGAGCTGTTTTTT
CDR3aa: CASSQLAGGAGELFF

j_gene: TRBJ1-6
d_gene: TRBD1
abundance: -
v_gene: TRBV19
CDR3nt: TGTGCCAGTAGTACAGGGGGCGCGCGTTCACCCCTCCACTTT
CDR3aa: CASSTGGARSPLHF

j_gene: TRBJ2-7
d_gene: -
abundance: -
v_gene: TRBV28
CDR3nt: TGTGCCAGCAGTCTAAGCCCCTACGAGCAGTACTTC
CDR3aa: CASSLSPYEQYF

j_gene: TRBJ1-3
d_gene: TRBD1
abundance: -
v_gene: TRBV6-5
CDR3nt: TGTGCCAGCAGGGGGGACAGGACCTCTGGAAACACCATATATTTT
CDR3aa: CASRGDRTSGNTIYF

j_gene: TRBJ2-2
d_gene: -
abundance: -
v_gene: TRBV19
CDR3nt: TGTGCCAGTAGGATCAGATCGACCGGGGAGCTGTTTTTT
CDR3aa: CASRIRSTGELFF

j_gene: TRBJ2-7
d_gene: TRBD1
abundance: -
v_gene: TRBV6-5
CDR3nt: TGTGCCACCTCCCCGGGACAGGGGAAGTACGAGCAGTACTTC
CDR3aa: CATSPGQGKYEQYF

j_gene: TRBJ2-3
d_gene: -
abundance: -
v_gene: TRBV2
CDR3nt: TGTGCCAGCAGTGGGACTACCGGCACAGATACGCAGTATTTT
CDR3aa: CASSGTTGTDTQYF